The 3 T cell receptor beta chains below come from one sample, sequenced in a study of cytomegalovirus exposure and HLA in healthy donors. The primer mix had 60 Vbeta and 13 Jbeta primers. Libraries were prepared by immunoSEQ multiplex PCR; TCRdb keeps only in-frame clonotypes and omits some of them. The sample holds approximately 160,000 clones, around 85% seen once. Sequencing was performed on PBMCs. The receptors derive from a human donor in good health.

The V gene is TRBV5-8, the J gene TRBJ2-1, with 7 bases identical to TRBD1. The germline V gene encodes CDR1 SGHTS and CDR2 YDEGEE. This CDR3 region has 15 residues. V dropped 5 bases and J dropped 7; count of bases not matched to a gene: 12. The DNA of the CDR3 is TGTGCCAGCAGACTCAAGGGGGCTTTGGGAAATGAGCAGTTCTTC. Protein sequence: CASRLKGALGNEQFF.

The CDR3 nucleotides are TGCGCCAGCAGCCAAGATGGGGGGAGCTCCTACAATGAGCAGTTCTTC. Its translation: CASSQDGGSSYNEQFF. This chain joins TRBV4-3 and TRBJ2-1, with D possibly matching TRBD2 (6 bases). This CDR3 contains 16 residues. Trimming pared 0 bases from V and 0 bases from J, leaving 9 bases between. Germline lookup yields CDR1 LGHNA and CDR2 YSLEER.

This clone was counted once. V usage is TRBV5-1 and J usage is TRBJ1-2, with a weak D call TRBD1 (5 bases). V dropped 0 bases and J dropped 4 bases, with 10 bases sitting between them. The germline V gene encodes CDR1 SGHRS and CDR2 YFSETQ. The CDR3 sequence is 14 residues long. CDR3: CASSLVGGGYGYTF. In DNA form, the CDR3 reads TGCGCCAGCAGCTTGGTTGGGGGAGGCTATGGCTACACCTTC. The entire variable domain, with the rest obtained from reference TRBV5-1 and TRBJ1-2, is as follows: KAGVTQTPRYLIKTRGQQVTLSCSPISGHRSVSWYQQTPGQGLQFLFEYFSETQRNKGNFPGRFSGRQFSNSRSEMNVSTLELGDSALYLCASSLVGGGYGYTFGSGTRLTVV.